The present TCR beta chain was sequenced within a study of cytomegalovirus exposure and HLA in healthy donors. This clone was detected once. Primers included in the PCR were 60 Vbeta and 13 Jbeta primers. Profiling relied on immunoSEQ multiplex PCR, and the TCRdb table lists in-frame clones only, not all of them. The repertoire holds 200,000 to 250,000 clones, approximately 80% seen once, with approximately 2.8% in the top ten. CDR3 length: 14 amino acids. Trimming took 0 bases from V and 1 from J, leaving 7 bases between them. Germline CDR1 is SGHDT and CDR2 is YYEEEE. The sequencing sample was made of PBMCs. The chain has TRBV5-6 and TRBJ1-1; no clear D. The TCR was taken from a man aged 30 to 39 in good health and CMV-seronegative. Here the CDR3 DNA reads TGTGCCAGCAGCTTGGCCTGGCAGAACACTGAAGCTTTCTTT. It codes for CASSLAWQNTEAFF.